A selection of T cell receptor beta chains follows, all from one sample in a study of regulatory T cells in long-lasting Graves disease. TCRdb reprocessed the multiplex PCR reads via MiXCR and lists one record per CDR3 protein. The sample has 400,000 to 650,000 distinct CDR3 sequences, about 15% seen once; the top ten hold 25%. The same specimen was also included in a second study, on T cells in Graves' hyperthyroidism and ophthalmopathy.

Sample: peripheral blood mononuclear cells (PBMCs), taken at new diagnosis, from a patient treated with antithyroid drugs. Every receptor here comes from a woman aged 35 to 59 with Graves disease. The CDR3 runs from the conserved cysteine through the conserved F or W. A D gene is named only where the DNA matches it firmly. Only part of the rows carry a size: once, few, many, or a class if the clone is expanded.

>TRBJ1-2|TRBV12-3/TRBV12-4|.|.
TGTGCCAGCAGTCCCCGGGCGGGGACTAGCTATGGCTACACCTTC
CASSPRAGTSYGYTF
>TRBJ1-1|TRBV7-2|.|many
TGTGCCAGCAGCGGGACACGGTTAAGGTCTGAAGCTTTCTTT
CASSGTRLRSEAFF
>TRBJ1-1|TRBV2|.|many
TGTGCCAGCAGCCCCGACTTCAGGAACACTGAAGCTTTCTTT
CASSPDFRNTEAFF
>TRBJ1-1|TRBV5-1|TRBD1|.
TGCGCCAGCGGGGGACAGGGTCACACTGAAGCTTTCTTT
CASGGQGHTEAFF
>TRBJ2-5|TRBV13|.|few
TGTGCCAGCAGCGCCTTTGGGGGGGCCGAGACCCAGTACTTC
CASSAFGGAETQYF
>TRBJ2-5|TRBV5-1|.|few
TGCGCCAGCAGCGGCAAAGAGACCCAGTACTTC
CASSGKETQYF
>TRBJ2-3|TRBV7-9|TRBD2|.
TGTGCCAGCAGCTTCCCAACTAGCGGGGTAACGACAGATACGCAGTATTTT
CASSFPTSGVTTDTQYF
>TRBJ1-5|TRBV7-2|.|once
TGTGCCAGCAGCCCACTGGGGGGGACTCAGCCCCAGCATTTT
CASSPLGGTQPQHF
>TRBJ2-4|TRBV4-2|.|.
TGTGCCAGCAGCCCCACTGGCACTGCCAAAAACATTCAGTACTTC
CASSPTGTAKNIQYF
>TRBJ1-2|TRBV20-1|TRBD1|few
TGCAGTGCTACTGGACAGGGAATGATCCCTAACTATGGCTACACCTTC
CSATGQGMIPNYGYTF
>TRBJ1-3|TRBV7-2|.|few
TGTGCCAGCAGCTTAAGGGCGATCTCTGGAAACACCATATATTTT
CASSLRAISGNTIYF
>TRBJ2-3|TRBV28|TRBD1|many
TGTGCCAGCACCATGGGGACAGTTTATACGCAGTATTTT
CASTMGTVYTQYF
>TRBJ2-7|TRBV7-9|.|many
TGTGCCAGCAGTACGCTGGATAGATTCTACGAGCAGTACTTC
CASSTLDRFYEQYF
>TRBJ2-5|TRBV13|.|few
TGTGCCAGCAGCCATTCACAGGGCGAAGAGACCCAGTACTTC
CASSHSQGEETQYF
>TRBJ1-1|TRBV6-1|TRBD1|many
TGTGCCAGCAGCAGATACAGGGGCTCGGGAACTGAAGCTTTCTTT
CASSRYRGSGTEAFF
>TRBJ2-1|TRBV7-2|TRBD2|.
TGTGCCAGCAGCCGGACTAGCGGGGCGGTCAATGAGCAGTTCTTC
CASSRTSGAVNEQFF
>TRBJ1-1|TRBV18|.|many
TGTGCCAGCTCACCAAATGCTGGCGAGGCCACTGAAGCTTTCTTT
CASSPNAGEATEAFF
>TRBJ2-3|TRBV2|TRBD2|many
TGTGCCAGCAGACTTAAAGCGGGGGGGCACACAGATACGCAGTATTTT
CASRLKAGGHTDTQYF
>TRBJ1-6|TRBV12-3/TRBV12-4|.|many
TGTGCCAGCAGGGGACCAGCAAATTCACCCCTCCACTTT
CASRGPANSPLHF
>TRBJ1-4|TRBV15|.|many
TGTGCCACCAGCAAGCGGGGCCCAGAAAAACTGTTTTTT
CATSKRGPEKLFF
>TRBJ1-1|TRBV10-3|.|many
TGTGCCATCAGCCGGACAGATAAGAACACTGAAGCTTTCTTT
CAISRTDKNTEAFF
>TRBJ1-5|TRBV6-5|.|.
TGTGCCAGCAGTTACTCTACAGGACATCCCGCCAATCAGCCCCAGCATTTT
CASSYSTGHPANQPQHF
>TRBJ2-5|TRBV15|.|many
TGTGCCACCAGCAGAAAACTAAGGACAGCCCAAGAGACCCAGTACTTC
CATSRKLRTAQETQYF
>TRBJ1-5|TRBV6-1|.|many
TGTGCCAGCAGTGAAGCAAGGGGTTGGGGCAATCAGCCCCAGCATTTT
CASSEARGWGNQPQHF
>TRBJ1-2|TRBV19|.|.
TGTGCCACTTACAGCGGGATGATGCATGGCTACACCTTC
CATYSGMMHGYTF
>TRBJ1-5|TRBV19|.|few
TGTGCCAGTAGAGACGTGAATCAGCCCCAGCATTTT
CASRDVNQPQHF
>TRBJ1-2|TRBV29-1|.|few
TGCAGCGCATCAGGGAACTATGGCTACACCTTC
CSASGNYGYTF
>TRBJ2-1|TRBV19|TRBD1|.
TGTGCCTCCCAGGGGACAGGTTACAATGAGCAGTTCTTC
CASQGTGYNEQFF
>TRBJ2-1|TRBV5-4|.|few
TGTGCCAGCACTTGGACCTTGGGGGGACATGAGCAGTTCTTC
CASTWTLGGHEQFF
>TRBJ2-3|TRBV18|TRBD1|few
TGTGCCAGCTCACCCACCGGGACAGATATCACAGATACGCAGTATTTT
CASSPTGTDITDTQYF
>TRBJ2-4|TRBV20-1|.|many
TGCAGTGCAGAAATCGGGAAGGGAGATCAGTACTTC
CSAEIGKGDQYF
>TRBJ2-7|TRBV2|TRBD2|.
TGTGCCAGCAGGGAAACAGGACTAGCGATATACGAGCAGTACTTC
CASRETGLAIYEQYF
>TRBJ2-3|TRBV6-1|.|few
TGTGCCAGCAGTGAGAGGTCGTCTAGCACAGATACGCAGTATTTT
CASSERSSSTDTQYF
>TRBJ1-1|TRBV13|.|few
TGTGCCAGCAGCTTGGGTCTCGGGGGATCTGAGTCTGAAGCTTTCTTT
CASSLGLGGSESEAFF
>TRBJ1-2|TRBV11-2|.|many
TGTGCCAGCAGCTTAGATCGGGGAGAGTATGGCTACACCTTC
CASSLDRGEYGYTF
>TRBJ2-2|TRBV11-3|TRBD1|.
TGTGCCAGCAGCCAAGTACCAGGGGGCACCGGGGAGCTGTTTTTT
CASSQVPGGTGELFF
>TRBJ2-3|TRBV6-5|TRBD2|many
TGTGCCAGCAGTTGGAACCTAAGAGGGCCAGTAGCCCTAGCGGGGGACCGGGATACGCAGTATTTT
CASSWNLRGPVALAGDRDTQYF
>TRBJ1-3|TRBV5-1|.|few
TGCGCCAGCAGCTTGGACGGTCAGGGCCTCTCTGGAAACACCATATATTTT
CASSLDGQGLSGNTIYF
>TRBJ1-5|TRBV2|TRBD1|many
TGTGCCAGCAGCGCCGGGACAGGGTATCAGCCCCAGCATTTT
CASSAGTGYQPQHF
>TRBJ2-3|TRBV6-1|.|many
TGTGCCAGCAGCCGGACAGAGCCCAGCACAGATACGCAGTATTTT
CASSRTEPSTDTQYF
>TRBJ1-2|TRBV9|.|.
TGTGCCAGCAGCAGTCCGGCGACTCCTAACTATGGCTACACCTTC
CASSSPATPNYGYTF
>TRBJ2-7|TRBV5-1|.|few
TGCGCCAGCAGCTTGGATTACTACGAGCAGTACTTC
CASSLDYYEQYF
>TRBJ2-3|TRBV28|TRBD1|few
TGTGCCAGCAGTCCCCAAGTTAGGGGGCTATCAGATACGCAGTATTTT
CASSPQVRGLSDTQYF
>TRBJ2-7|TRBV20-1|TRBD1|few
TGCAGTGCTAGAGCTATGGACAGGGGTATCGAGCAGTACTTC
CSARAMDRGIEQYF
>TRBJ2-3|TRBV10-3|TRBD2|.
TGTGCCATCAGCGACAGGATTTCTACAGCGGGGGGACTCACAGATACGCAGTATTTT
CAISDRISTAGGLTDTQYF
>TRBJ2-7|TRBV12-3/TRBV12-4|.|.
TGTGCCAGCAGTGCAAAGAGGTCCGAGCAGTACTTC
CASSAKRSEQYF
>TRBJ1-5|TRBV6-2/TRBV6-3|.|.
TGTGCCAGCAGTTACTCGGGGGCAAGCAATCAGCCCCAGCATTTT
CASSYSGASNQPQHF
>TRBJ2-1|TRBV20-1|TRBD2|few
TGCAGTGCTAGAGATAGCGGGGGAGCCTACAATGAGCAGTTCTTC
CSARDSGGAYNEQFF
>TRBJ2-3|TRBV11-2|TRBD2|.
TGTGCCAGCAGCTTAGAAGGGAACGGGGGGGCAGGGCATACGCAGTATTTT
CASSLEGNGGAGHTQYF
>TRBJ1-2|TRBV4-1|.|.
TGCGCCAGCAGCCAGCAAACGCGGGGATATGGCTACACCTTC
CASSQQTRGYGYTF
>TRBJ1-5|TRBV5-1|.|many
TGCGCCAGCAGCCGTGATGGACAATTGGATCAGCCCCAGCATTTT
CASSRDGQLDQPQHF
>TRBJ2-3|TRBV7-6|TRBD1|few
TGTGCCAGCAGCTCACCAGGCGGACAGGGATCAGATACGCAGTATTTT
CASSSPGGQGSDTQYF
>TRBJ2-7|TRBV30|.|many
TGTGCCTGGAGTCGGGACAATACCTACGAGCAGTACTTC
CAWSRDNTYEQYF